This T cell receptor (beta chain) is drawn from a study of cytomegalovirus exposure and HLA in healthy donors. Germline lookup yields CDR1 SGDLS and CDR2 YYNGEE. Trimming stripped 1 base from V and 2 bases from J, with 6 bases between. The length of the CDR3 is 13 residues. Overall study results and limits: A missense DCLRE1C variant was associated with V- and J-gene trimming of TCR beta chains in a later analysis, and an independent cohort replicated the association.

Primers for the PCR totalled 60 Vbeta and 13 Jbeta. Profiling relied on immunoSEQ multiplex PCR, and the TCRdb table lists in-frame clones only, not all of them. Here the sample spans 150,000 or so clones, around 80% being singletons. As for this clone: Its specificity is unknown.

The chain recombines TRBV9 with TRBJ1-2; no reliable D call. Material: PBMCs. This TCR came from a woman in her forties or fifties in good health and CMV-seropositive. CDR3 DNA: TGTGCCAGCAGCGTAACGGGAAACTATGGCTACACCTTC. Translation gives CASSVTGNYGYTF.